This T cell receptor (beta chain) is drawn from a study of siplizumab effects on memory and regulatory T cells. Findings of the study overall: In roughly 75-95% of proliferating CD4+ or CD8+ clones, a naive or memory phenotype could not be assigned.

Some 10^5 TCR templates were measured in each sample. Clones were read by immunoSEQ multiplex PCR, and TCRdb kept only the in-frame ones, dropping some. Altogether 90,000 to 120,000 clones are present, 75% to 95% being singletons, with the ten largest covering around 2.6%. Trimming took off 6 bases at V and 4 bases at J, with 24 bases between the two ends. The CDR3 is made up of 17 amino acids. Germline V lookup: CDR1 MGHRA, CDR2 YSYEKL. In regard to this clone: What it binds is not known.

The sequenced sample consisted of CD4+ T cells sorted from blood. V gene TRBV4-1 combines with J gene TRBJ1-1; possibly TRBD1 for D (5 bases). This TCR derives from a human donor in good health. Some clones in this sample may be carry-over from other donors' samples. The CDR3 here is CASSPGEGAGAATEAFF. The CDR3 DNA reads TGCGCCAGCAGTCCGGGGGAGGGAGCTGGGGCCGCCACTGAAGCTTTCTTT.